Each of the 9 T cell receptor beta chains below was sequenced from the same sample in a study of blood T cell repertoires in COVID-19. Assay: immunoSEQ multiplex PCR; the TCRdb copy retains only in-frame clones and omits some. The table lists some 300,000 clones, around four fifths of them singletons. Specimen: peripheral blood. Every receptor here comes from a woman between 45 and 60 years old with active or convalescent COVID-19.

The chain joins TRBV12-5 to TRBJ1-3; TRBD1 is a possible D gene (6 bases). The CDR3 loop spans 16 amino acids. V shed 5 bases and J shed 2 bases, with 16 bases lying between them. CDR1 is LGHNT and CDR2 is FRNRAP in the germline V gene. The CDR3 reads CASGPSGRGTGNTIYF. The CDR3 DNA reads as TGTGCTAGTGGTCCCTCGGGGAGGGGGACTGGAAACACCATATATTTT.

The rearrangement uses TRBV7-6 and TRBJ2-1; D is perhaps TRBD2 (6 bases). This CDR3 is built from 14 residues. Germline loops: CDR1 SGHVS, CDR2 FNYEAQ. Trimming cost V 2 bases and J 5 bases, with 10 bases left between them. The CDR3, as DNA: TGTGCCAGCAGCTTATTCGGGGGACACAATGAGCAGTTCTTC. Protein product: CASSLFGGHNEQFF. Supplemented by reference TRBV7-6 and TRBJ2-1, the full variable domain reads GAGVSQSPRYKVTKRGQDVALRCDPISGHVSLYWYRQALGQGPEFLTYFNYEAQQDKSGLPNDRFSAERPEGSISTLTIQRTEQRDSAMYRCASSLFGGHNEQFFGPGTRLTVL.

The J gene is TRBJ2-3, the V gene TRBV29-1, with 9 bases aligning to TRBD2. Unmatched junction bases numbered 18, after V lost 5 bases and J lost 6 bases. This CDR3 comprises 17 residues. Germline V gene sequence: CDR1 SQVTM, CDR2 ANQGSEA. CDR3 nucleotide sequence: TGCAGCGTTCAACTACTCTTAGCGGGAGTCCATCACGATACGCAGTATTTT. Residues: CSVQLLLAGVHHDTQYF.

A few counts support this clone. The chain joins TRBV7-9 to TRBJ1-6; 9 bases agree with TRBD1. CDR3 length equals 14 residues. Trimming at V came to 5 bases and at J to 9 bases, leaving 5 bases not matched to a gene. Germline V gene lookup returns CDR1 SEHNR and CDR2 FQNEAQ (reference sequence). CDR3 in amino acids: CASSATGGGSPLHF. The CDR3, as DNA: TGTGCCAGCAGCGCCACAGGGGGCGGTTCACCCCTCCACTTT.

V is TRBV7-8 and J is TRBJ2-5; D might be TRBD1 (6 bases). This CDR3 contains 15 residues. The V gene lost 5 bases and the J gene lost 3 bases, with 16 bases spanning the gap. Germline CDR1 SGHVS, CDR2 FQNEAQ. The CDR3 DNA reads as TGTGCCAGCAGCACAGTGAGTAGGACAGAAGAGACCCAGTACTTC. Translating gives CASSTVSRTEETQYF.

The V call is TRBV18, the J call TRBJ1-4, with D uncertain. Germline assignment: CDR1 KGHSH and CDR2 LQKENI. V was pared by 4 bases and J by 5 bases, with 17 bases between. CDR3 length: 16 amino acids. The CDR3 here is CASSLPRIGRNEKLFF. The CDR3 DNA reads TGTGCCAGCTCACTTCCACGTATAGGGAGGAATGAAAAACTGTTTTTT.

The V gene is TRBV28, the J gene TRBJ2-7, with TRBD2 matching over 7 bases. The V gene's germline CDR1 is MDHEN and CDR2 SYDVKM. After removal of 8 bases from V and 4 bases from J, the junction contained 8 bases not matched to a gene. This CDR3 is 13 amino acids long. The CDR3 loop is CASGGLAEYEQYF. DNA of the CDR3: TGTGCCAGCGGAGGTCTAGCGGAGTACGAGCAGTACTTC.

The CDR3 sequence is CASSQGAGGETQYF. CDR3 sequence (DNA): TGTGCCAGCAGCCAAGGGGCAGGAGGGGAGACCCAGTACTTC. J is TRBJ2-5 and V is TRBV3-1 (or the pseudogene TRBV3-2); D possibly corresponds to TRBD2 (6 bases). Trimming shortened V by 1 base and J by 5 bases, and 11 bases separated the two germline ends. Per the germline V gene, CDR1 is LGHDT and CDR2 is YNNKEL (reference sequence). The CDR3 loop spans 14 amino acids.

The CDR3 spells CASSLRDLPYEQYF. Here the CDR3 DNA reads TGTGCCAGCAGCTTGCGGGACTTACCATACGAGCAGTACTTC. The V gene is TRBV7-2, the J gene TRBJ2-7; the D gene is possibly TRBD2 (6 bases). Germline CDR1 is SGHTA and CDR2 is FQGNSA. Trimming stripped 3 bases from V and 4 bases from J, with 13 bases between. The CDR3 runs to 14 residues.